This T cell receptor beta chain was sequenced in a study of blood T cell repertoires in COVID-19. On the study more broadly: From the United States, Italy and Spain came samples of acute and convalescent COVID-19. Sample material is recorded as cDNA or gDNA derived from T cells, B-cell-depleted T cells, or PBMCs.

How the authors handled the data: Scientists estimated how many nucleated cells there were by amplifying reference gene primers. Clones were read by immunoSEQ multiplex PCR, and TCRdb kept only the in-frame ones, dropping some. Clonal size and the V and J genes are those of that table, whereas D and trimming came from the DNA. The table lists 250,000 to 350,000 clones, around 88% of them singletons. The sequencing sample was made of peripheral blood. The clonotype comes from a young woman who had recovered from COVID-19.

The CDR3 sequence: CASSLGDRVVDGYTF. DNA for the CDR3: TGTGCCAGCAGCTTAGGCGACAGGGTTGTCGATGGCTACACCTTC. This chain connects TRBV7-9 to TRBJ1-2; 7 bases align to TRBD1. This CDR3 region has 15 residues. Germline V lookup: CDR1 SEHNR, CDR2 FQNEAQ (reference sequence). J gave up 6 bases and V 1 base, and 8 bases lay outside the gene matches.